The sequence of this T cell receptor (beta chain) was determined in a study of Graves' ophthalmopathy and Graves' hyperthyroidism. Study at large: No progression to ophthalmopathy over 18 months defined stable hyperthyroidism.

The study amplified TCR beta CDR3 regions using RNA transcripts. An initial RT-PCR round employing HTBI primers preceded a second-round multiplex PCR. TCRdb passed the multiplex PCR reads through MiXCR, listing each CDR3 protein once. The sample lists 450,000 to 600,000 distinct CDR3 sequences; less than 45% were seen once. This clonotype was observed at least ten times. Germline lookup yields CDR1 DFQATT and CDR2 SNEGSKA (reference sequence). This CDR3 region has 15 residues. V lost 6 bases to trimming and J lost 3 bases; unmatched junction nucleotides: 9. The sequence was collected from an adult man with Graves' hyperthyroidism. Sequencing input: peripheral blood or thyroid tissue (not recorded which). The genes are TRBV20-1 and TRBJ2-2, with 8 bases that match TRBD1. The CDR3 coding sequence is TGCAGTGCACGTCAGGGGGCTGGCGACACCGGGGAGCTGTTTTTT. The encoded protein is CSARQGAGDTGELFF.